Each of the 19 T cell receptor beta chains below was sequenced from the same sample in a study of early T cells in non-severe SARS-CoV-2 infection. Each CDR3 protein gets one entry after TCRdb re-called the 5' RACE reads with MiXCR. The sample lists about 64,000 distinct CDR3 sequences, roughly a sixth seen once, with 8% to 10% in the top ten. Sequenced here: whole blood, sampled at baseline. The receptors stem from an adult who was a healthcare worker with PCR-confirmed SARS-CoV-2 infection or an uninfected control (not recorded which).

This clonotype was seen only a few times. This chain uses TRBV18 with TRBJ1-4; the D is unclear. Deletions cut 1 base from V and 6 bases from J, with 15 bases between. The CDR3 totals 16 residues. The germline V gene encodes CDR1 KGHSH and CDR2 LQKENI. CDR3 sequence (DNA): TGTGCCAGCTCACCACAGGCGCCGGGGAAGGATGAAAAACTGTTTTTT. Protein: CASSPQAPGKDEKLFF. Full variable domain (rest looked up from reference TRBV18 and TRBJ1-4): NAGVMQNPRHLVRRRGQEARLRCSPMKGHSHVYWYRQLPEEGLKFMVYLQKENIIDESGMPKERFSAEFPKEGPSILRIQQVVRGDSAAYFCASSPQAPGKDEKLFFGSGTQLSVL.

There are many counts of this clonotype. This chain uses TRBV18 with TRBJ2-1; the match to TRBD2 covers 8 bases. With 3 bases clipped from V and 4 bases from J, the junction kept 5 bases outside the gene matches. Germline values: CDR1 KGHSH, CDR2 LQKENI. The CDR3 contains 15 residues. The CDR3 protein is CASSPFSGGYNEQFF. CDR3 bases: TGTGCCAGCTCACCGTTCAGCGGGGGTTACAATGAGCAGTTCTTC.

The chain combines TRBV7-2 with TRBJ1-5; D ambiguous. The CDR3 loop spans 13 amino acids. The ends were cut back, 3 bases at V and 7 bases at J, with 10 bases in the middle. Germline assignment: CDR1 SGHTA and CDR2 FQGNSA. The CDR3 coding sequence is TGTGCCAGCAGCTTTAGGTTGGGGCAGCCCCAGCATTTT. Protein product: CASSFRLGQPQHF.

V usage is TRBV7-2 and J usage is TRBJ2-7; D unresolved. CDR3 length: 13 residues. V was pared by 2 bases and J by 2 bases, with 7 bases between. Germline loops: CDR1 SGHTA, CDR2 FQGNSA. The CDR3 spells CASSLFGPYEQYF. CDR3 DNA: TGTGCCAGCAGCTTATTCGGCCCCTACGAGCAGTACTTC.

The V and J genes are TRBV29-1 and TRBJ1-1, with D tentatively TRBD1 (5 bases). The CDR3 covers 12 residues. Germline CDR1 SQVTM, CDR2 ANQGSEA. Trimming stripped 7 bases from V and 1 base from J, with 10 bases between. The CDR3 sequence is CSGFQGNTEAFF. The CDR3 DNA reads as TGCAGCGGATTTCAGGGGAACACTGAAGCTTTCTTT.

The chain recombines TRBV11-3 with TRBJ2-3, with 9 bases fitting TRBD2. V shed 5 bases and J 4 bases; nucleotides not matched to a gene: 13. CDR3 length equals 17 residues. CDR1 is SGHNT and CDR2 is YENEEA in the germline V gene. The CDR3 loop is CASSPPREVAGADTQYF. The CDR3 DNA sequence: TGTGCCAGCAGCCCCCCGAGGGAAGTAGCGGGAGCAGATACGCAGTATTTT. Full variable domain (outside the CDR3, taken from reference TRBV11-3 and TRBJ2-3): EAGVVQSPRYKIIEKKQPVAFWCNPISGHNTLYWYLQNLGQGPELLIRYENEEAVDDSQLPKDRFSAERLKGVDSTLKIQPAELGDSAVYLCASSPPREVAGADTQYFGPGTRLTVL.

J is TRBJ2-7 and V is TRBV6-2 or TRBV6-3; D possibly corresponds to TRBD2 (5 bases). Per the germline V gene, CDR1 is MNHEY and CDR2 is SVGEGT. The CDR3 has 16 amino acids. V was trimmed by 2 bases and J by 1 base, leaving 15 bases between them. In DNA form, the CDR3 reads TGTGCCAGCAGTTACATTCCAGCGGCGTCTTCCTACGAGCAGTACTTC. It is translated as CASSYIPAASSYEQYF.

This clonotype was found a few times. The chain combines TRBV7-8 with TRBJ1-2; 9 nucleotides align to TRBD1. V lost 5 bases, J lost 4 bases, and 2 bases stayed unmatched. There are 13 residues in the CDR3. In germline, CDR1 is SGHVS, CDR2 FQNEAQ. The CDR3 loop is CASSPQGAYGYTF. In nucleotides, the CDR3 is TGTGCCAGCAGCCCACAGGGGGCCTATGGCTACACCTTC.

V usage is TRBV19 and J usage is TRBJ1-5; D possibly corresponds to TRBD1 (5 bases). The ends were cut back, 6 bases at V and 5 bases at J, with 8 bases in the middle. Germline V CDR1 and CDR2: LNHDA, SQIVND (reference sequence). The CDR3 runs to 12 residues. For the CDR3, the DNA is TGTGCCAGTAGGAGGGGATATCAGCCCCAGCATTTT. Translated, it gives CASRRGYQPQHF.

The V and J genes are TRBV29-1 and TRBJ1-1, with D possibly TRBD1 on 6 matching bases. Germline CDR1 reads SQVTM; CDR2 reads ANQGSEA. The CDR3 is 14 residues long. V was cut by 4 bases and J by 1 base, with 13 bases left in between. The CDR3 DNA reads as TGCAGCGTTGGTACCGACAGGCGGAACACTGAAGCTTTCTTT. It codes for CSVGTDRRNTEAFF.

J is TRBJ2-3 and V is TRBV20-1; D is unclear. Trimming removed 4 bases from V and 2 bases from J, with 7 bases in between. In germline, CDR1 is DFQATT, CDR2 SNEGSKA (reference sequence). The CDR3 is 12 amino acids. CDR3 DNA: TGCAGTGCTATCCCCGCCACAGATACGCAGTATTTT. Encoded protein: CSAIPATDTQYF.

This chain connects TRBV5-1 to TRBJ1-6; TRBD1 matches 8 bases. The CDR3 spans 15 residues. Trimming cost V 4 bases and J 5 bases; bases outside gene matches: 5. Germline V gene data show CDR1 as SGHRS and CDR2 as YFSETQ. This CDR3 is CASSPDRVNNSPLHF. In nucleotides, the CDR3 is TGCGCCAGCAGCCCGGACAGGGTTAATAATTCACCCCTCCACTTT.

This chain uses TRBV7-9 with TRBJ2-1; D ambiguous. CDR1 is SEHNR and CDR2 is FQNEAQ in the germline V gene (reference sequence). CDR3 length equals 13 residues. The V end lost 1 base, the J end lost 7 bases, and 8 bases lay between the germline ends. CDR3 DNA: TGTGCCAGCAGCTTAGAGGACGGGAATGAGCAGTTCTTC. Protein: CASSLEDGNEQFF. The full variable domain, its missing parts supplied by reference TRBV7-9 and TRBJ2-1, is DTGVSQNPRHKITKRGQNVTFRCDPISEHNRLYWYRQTLGQGPEFLTYFQNEAQLEKSRLLSDRFSAERPKGSFSTLEIQRTEQGDSAMYLCASSLEDGNEQFFGPGTRLTVL.

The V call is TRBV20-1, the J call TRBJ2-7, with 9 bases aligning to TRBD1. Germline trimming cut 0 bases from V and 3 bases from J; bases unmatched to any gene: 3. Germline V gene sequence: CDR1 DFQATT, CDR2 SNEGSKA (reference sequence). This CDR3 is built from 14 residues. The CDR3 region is CSAREGQGIYEQYF. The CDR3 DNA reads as TGCAGTGCTAGAGAAGGACAGGGGATCTACGAGCAGTACTTC.

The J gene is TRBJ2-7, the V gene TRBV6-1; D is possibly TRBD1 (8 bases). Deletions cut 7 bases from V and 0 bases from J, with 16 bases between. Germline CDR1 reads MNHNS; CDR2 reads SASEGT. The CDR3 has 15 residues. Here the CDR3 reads CASNRGGRSSYEQYF. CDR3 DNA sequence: TGTGCCAGCAACAGGGGGGGGCGGAGCTCCTACGAGCAGTACTTC.

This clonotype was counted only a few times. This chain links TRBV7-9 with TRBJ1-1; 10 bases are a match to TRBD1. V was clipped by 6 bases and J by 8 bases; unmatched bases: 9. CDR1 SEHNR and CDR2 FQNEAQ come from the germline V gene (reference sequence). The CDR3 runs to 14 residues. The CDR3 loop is CASRRDRGGAEAFF. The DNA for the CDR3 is TGTGCCAGCAGACGGGACAGGGGAGGCGCGGAAGCTTTCTTT.

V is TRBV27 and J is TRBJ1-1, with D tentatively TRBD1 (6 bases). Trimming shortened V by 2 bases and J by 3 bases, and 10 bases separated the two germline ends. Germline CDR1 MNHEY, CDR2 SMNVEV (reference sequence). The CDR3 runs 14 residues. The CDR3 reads CASSLRGGHTEAFF. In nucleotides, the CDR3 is TGTGCCAGCAGTTTACGCGGGGGGCACACTGAAGCTTTCTTT.

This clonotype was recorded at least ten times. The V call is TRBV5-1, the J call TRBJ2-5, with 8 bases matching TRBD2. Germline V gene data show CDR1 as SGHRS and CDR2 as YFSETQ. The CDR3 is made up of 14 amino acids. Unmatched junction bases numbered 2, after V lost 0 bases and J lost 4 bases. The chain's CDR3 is CASSLGLAGETQYF. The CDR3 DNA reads TGCGCCAGCAGCTTGGGTCTAGCGGGAGAGACCCAGTACTTC.

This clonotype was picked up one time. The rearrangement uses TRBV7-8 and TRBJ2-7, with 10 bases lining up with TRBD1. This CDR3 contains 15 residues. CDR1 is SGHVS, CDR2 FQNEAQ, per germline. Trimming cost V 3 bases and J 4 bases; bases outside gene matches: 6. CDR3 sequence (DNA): TGTGCCAGCAGCTTTCCGGGACAGGGGACTTACGAGCAGTACTTC. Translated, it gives CASSFPGQGTYEQYF.